The clone carrying this TCR beta chain has at least ten counts. The antigen remains unidentified. This CDR3 region has 11 residues. Germline assignment: CDR1 LGHNT and CDR2 FRNRAP. V lost 7 bases to trimming and J lost 6 bases, with 7 bases between them. Time point: newly diagnosed GD, antithyroid drugs for less than 3 months. Construction of the TCR library relied on RNA isolated from PBMCs. This record belongs to a study of regulatory T cells in long-lasting Graves disease. Sequencing libraries for TCR beta were prepared with iRepertoire HTBI primers and Arm-PCR of CDR3 regions. TCRdb itself ran the multiplex PCR reads through MiXCR, one entry per CDR3 protein. The sample holds 550,000 to 600,000 distinct CDR3 sequences, about 15% seen once. Study-wide findings and caveats: Persistent disease was associated with favored TRBV28 usage and with favored use of TRBJ1-2 and TRBJ2-5.

This same sample was also part of a study on T cells in Graves' hyperthyroidism and ophthalmopathy.

The sample in question was peripheral blood mononuclear cells (PBMCs), obtained at new diagnosis, from a patient treated with antithyroid drugs. This chain connects TRBV12-5 to TRBJ2-4; D call uncertain. This TCR was sampled from a man aged 18 to 35 with Graves disease. The CDR3 reads CASANTNIQYF. The CDR3 DNA sequence: TGTGCTAGTGCCAACACAAACATTCAGTACTTC.